Listed below are T cell receptor beta chains from one sample, sequenced in a study of control samples from healthy donors and cancer patients. This table comes from immunoSEQ multiplex PCR, and its TCRdb copy is limited to in-frame clones, with some not included. The sample yields around 93,000 clones, 80% to 95% seen once. The specimen sequenced was blood. Source of these receptors: a human donor in good health. The donor label of this sample is uncertain. The CDR3 runs from the conserved cysteine through the conserved F or W. The order of the fields is V gene, J gene, clone size, D gene, CDR3 protein, CDR3 DNA. The D gene is left open where the match is weak. A clone size is listed for some rows: how often the clone was seen (once, few, many), or a class if it is expanded.

TRBV29-1	TRBJ1-1	NA	TRBD1	CSVGARGRWSTEAFF	TGCAGCGTTGGTGCCAGGGGGCGTTGGAGCACTGAAGCTTTCTTT
TRBV12-3/TRBV12-4	TRBJ2-7	NA	NA	CASSMLHNYEQYF	TGTGCCAGCAGTATGCTCCATAACTACGAGCAGTACTTC
TRBV11-2	TRBJ2-1	NA	NA	CASSLAFNLGNEQFF	TGTGCCAGCAGCTTAGCCTTCAATTTGGGCAATGAGCAGTTCTTC
TRBV12-5	TRBJ1-1	NA	NA	CASGLAPQMNTEAFF	TGTGCTAGTGGTTTGGCCCCACAGATGAACACTGAAGCTTTCTTT
TRBV2	TRBJ2-7	NA	NA	CASRAPAGSVVDEQYF	TGTGCCAGCAGGGCCCCCGCAGGGAGCGTAGTTGACGAGCAGTACTTC
TRBV27	TRBJ1-5	NA	TRBD1	CASSFSGGGQPQHF	TGTGCCAGCAGTTTTTCAGGGGGAGGCCAGCCCCAGCATTTT
TRBV15	TRBJ2-1	NA	TRBD2	CATSRTSGGGEQFF	TGTGCCACCAGCCGGACTAGCGGGGGAGGGGAGCAGTTCTTC
TRBV5-4	TRBJ1-1	NA	TRBD1	CASSVKGTAGSEAFF	TGTGCCAGCAGTGTAAAAGGGACAGCAGGTAGTGAAGCTTTCTTT
TRBV5-1	TRBJ2-1	NA	NA	CASSLDLGGEQFF	TGCGCCAGCAGCTTGGACCTAGGGGGTGAGCAGTTCTTC
TRBV11-3	TRBJ2-5	NA	TRBD2	CASSFNGGETQYF	TGTGCCAGCAGCTTTAACGGGGGGGAGACCCAGTACTTC
TRBV7-6	TRBJ2-1	NA	TRBD2	CASSFGTSDVSEQFF	TGTGCCAGCAGCTTCGGGACTAGCGATGTTAGTGAGCAGTTCTTC
TRBV6-1	TRBJ1-2	NA	NA	CASSESARGNYGYTF	TGTGCCAGCAGTGAGTCAGCCCGGGGTAACTATGGCTACACCTTC
TRBV6-6	TRBJ1-1	NA	NA	CASRYQVALEAFF	TGTGCCAGCAGATATCAGGTAGCGCTTGAAGCTTTCTTT
TRBV5-1	TRBJ1-1	NA	NA	CASSSRVMNTEAFF	TGCGCCAGCAGCTCCAGGGTGATGAACACTGAAGCTTTCTTT
TRBV11-2	TRBJ1-1	NA	NA	CASSLDLTTEAFF	TGTGCCAGCAGCTTAGATCTAACCACTGAAGCTTTCTTT
TRBV7-2	TRBJ1-2	NA	TRBD1	CASKADREHGYTF	TGTGCCAGCAAGGCCGACAGGGAGCATGGCTACACCTTC
TRBV28	TRBJ2-3	once	TRBD1	CASSSSGTGVITDTQYF	TGTGCCAGCAGTTCCTCCGGGACAGGGGTCATCACAGATACGCAGTATTTT
TRBV11-3	TRBJ2-1	NA	TRBD1	CASSLGGTGPPYNEQFF	TGTGCCAGCAGCCTAGGAGGGACAGGACCACCATACAATGAGCAGTTCTTC
TRBV28	TRBJ1-5	NA	NA	CATKVGYQPQHF	TGTGCCACCAAGGTGGGCTATCAGCCCCAGCATTTT
TRBV15	TRBJ1-5	once	NA	CATSFRGYSNQPQHF	TGTGCCACCAGCTTCAGGGGATATAGCAATCAGCCCCAGCATTTT
TRBV25-1	TRBJ2-5	NA	NA	CASRDPQEETQYF	TGTGCCAGCAGGGACCCTCAAGAAGAGACCCAGTACTTC
TRBV9	TRBJ1-3	NA	NA	CASSAGSGNTIYF	TGTGCCAGCAGCGCGGGCTCTGGAAACACCATATATTTT
TRBV7-2	TRBJ1-4	NA	NA	CASSSPGNEKLFF	TGTGCCAGCAGCTCGCCGGGGAATGAAAAACTGTTTTTT
TRBV7-9	TRBJ1-2	NA	TRBD1	CASSPGTGAYLSGYTF	TGTGCCAGCAGCCCAGGGACAGGGGCGTATTTGAGTGGCTACACCTTC
TRBV3-1/TRBV3-2	TRBJ2-3	NA	NA	CASSQAYDTQYF	TGTGCCAGCAGCCAAGCCTACGATACGCAGTATTTT
TRBV6-5	TRBJ1-2	many	TRBD1	CASSYWQGEGYTF	TGTGCCAGCAGTTACTGGCAGGGGGAAGGCTACACCTTC
TRBV19	TRBJ2-2	NA	TRBD1	CATLTGSTGELFF	TGTGCCACCCTGACAGGGAGCACCGGGGAGCTGTTTTTT
TRBV18	TRBJ1-1	NA	NA	CASSPRGSYEAFF	TGTGCCAGCTCACCAAGGGGAAGTTATGAAGCTTTCTTT
TRBV2	TRBJ1-3	NA	TRBD1	CASSGQGISGNTIYF	TGTGCCAGCAGTGGACAGGGGATCTCTGGAAACACCATATATTTT
TRBV4-3	TRBJ2-5	NA	TRBD1	CASSTRQGSPGETQYF	TGCGCCAGCAGCACCAGACAGGGCTCTCCAGGGGAGACCCAGTACTTC
TRBV10-3	TRBJ2-1	once	NA	CAISDPTENEQFF	TGTGCCATCAGTGACCCGACAGAGAATGAGCAGTTCTTC
TRBV4-1	TRBJ2-3	NA	NA	CASSQASTRTVGTDTQYF	TGCGCCAGCAGCCAAGCTTCGACTCGGACGGTAGGCACAGATACGCAGTATTTT
TRBV7-8	TRBJ2-1	NA	NA	CASSLGRINEQFF	TGTGCCAGCAGCTTAGGACGAATCAATGAGCAGTTCTTC
TRBV2	TRBJ2-3	once	NA	CASRRLLVDTQYF	TGTGCCAGCAGAAGACTGCTCGTAGATACGCAGTATTTT
TRBV6-2/TRBV6-3	TRBJ2-1	medium-sized	TRBD2	CASSPAGGVHSAEQFF	TGTGCCAGCAGTCCCGCTGGGGGGGTCCACTCGGCTGAGCAGTTCTTC
TRBV11-3	TRBJ1-5	NA	NA	CASSLEVGAISNQPQHF	TGTGCCAGCAGCTTAGAGGTAGGGGCAATAAGCAATCAGCCCCAGCATTTT
TRBV11-2	TRBJ1-1	NA	NA	CASSSQTGNTEAFF	TGTGCCAGCAGCTCTCAGACAGGGAACACTGAAGCTTTCTTT
TRBV19	TRBJ1-4	NA	NA	CASSRGTLSTNEKLFF	TGTGCCAGTAGTCGGGGGACGCTCTCAACTAATGAAAAACTGTTTTTT
TRBV2	TRBJ2-3	NA	TRBD2	CASRDSGGVVTDTQYF	TGTGCCAGCAGGGATAGCGGGGGGGTTGTCACAGATACGCAGTATTTT
TRBV19	TRBJ1-5	NA	TRBD1	CASSGTGTPGPQHF	TGTGCCAGTAGTGGGACAGGGACCCCGGGGCCCCAGCATTTT
TRBV6-1	TRBJ1-5	once	NA	CASSEADSNQPQHF	TGTGCCAGCAGTGAGGCGGACAGCAATCAGCCCCAGCATTTT
TRBV5-4	TRBJ2-1	NA	NA	CASSLVATYNEQFF	TGTGCCAGCAGCTTGGTGGCCACCTACAATGAGCAGTTCTTC
TRBV4-2	TRBJ1-3	once	NA	CASSPGGDHSGNTIYF	TGTGCCAGCAGCCCTGGTGGTGACCACTCTGGAAACACCATATATTTT
TRBV5-1	TRBJ2-3	NA	NA	CASSSRTNGGDTQYF	TGCGCCAGCAGCTCACGGACTAATGGGGGAGATACGCAGTATTTT
TRBV2	TRBJ1-1	NA	NA	CASHGGAGDTEAFF	TGTGCCAGCCACGGTGGGGCCGGCGACACTGAAGCTTTCTTT
TRBV24-1	TRBJ1-2	NA	NA	CATSDLGQGGGYTF	TGTGCCACCAGTGATTTGGGGCAGGGAGGTGGTTACACCTTC
TRBV19	TRBJ1-1	NA	TRBD1	CASIGTDVTEAFF	TGTGCCAGTATTGGGACAGATGTCACTGAAGCTTTCTTT
TRBV4-1	TRBJ1-5	NA	TRBD1	CASSQETGANQPQHF	TGCGCCAGCAGCCAAGAGACAGGGGCAAATCAGCCCCAGCATTTT
TRBV3-1/TRBV3-2	TRBJ2-5	NA	NA	CASSQDIAGFGETQYF	TGTGCCAGCAGCCAAGATATTGCAGGGTTTGGGGAGACCCAGTACTTC
TRBV14	TRBJ2-3	NA	NA	CASSQEELVWSDTQYF	TGTGCCAGCAGCCAAGAAGAGCTAGTTTGGTCAGATACGCAGTATTTT
TRBV19	TRBJ2-5	NA	TRBD1	CASSGPGQATQYF	TGTGCCAGTAGTGGACCGGGACAGGCGACCCAGTACTTC
TRBV7-3	TRBJ1-1	NA	NA	CASSPRGDTNTEAFF	TGTGCCAGCAGCCCAAGGGGGGACACGAACACTGAAGCTTTCTTT
TRBV27	TRBJ1-5	NA	NA	CASSTGPNQPQHF	TGTGCCAGCAGTACCGGGCCAAATCAGCCCCAGCATTTT
TRBV19	TRBJ2-3	NA	NA	CASSLFIQPSTDTQYF	TGTGCCAGTAGCCTCTTCATCCAGCCTAGCACAGATACGCAGTATTTT
TRBV9	TRBJ2-2	NA	NA	CASSVEGDRTGELFF	TGTGCCAGCAGCGTAGAGGGGGACCGTACCGGGGAGCTGTTTTTT
TRBV3-1/TRBV3-2	TRBJ2-2	NA	TRBD1	CASSQDLRQGGELFF	TGTGCCAGCAGCCAAGATCTTCGACAGGGAGGGGAGCTGTTTTTT
TRBV27	TRBJ1-2	NA	NA	CASSLAQGPLYGYTF	TGTGCCAGCAGTTTAGCGCAGGGTCCCCTATATGGCTACACCTTC
TRBV11-2	TRBJ2-2	NA	NA	CASSLMMGDTGELFF	TGTGCCAGCAGCTTAATGATGGGGGACACCGGGGAGCTGTTTTTT
TRBV7-2	TRBJ2-1	NA	TRBD2	CASTSLAGGPGEQFF	TGTGCCAGCACCTCCTTAGCGGGGGGGCCGGGTGAGCAGTTCTTC